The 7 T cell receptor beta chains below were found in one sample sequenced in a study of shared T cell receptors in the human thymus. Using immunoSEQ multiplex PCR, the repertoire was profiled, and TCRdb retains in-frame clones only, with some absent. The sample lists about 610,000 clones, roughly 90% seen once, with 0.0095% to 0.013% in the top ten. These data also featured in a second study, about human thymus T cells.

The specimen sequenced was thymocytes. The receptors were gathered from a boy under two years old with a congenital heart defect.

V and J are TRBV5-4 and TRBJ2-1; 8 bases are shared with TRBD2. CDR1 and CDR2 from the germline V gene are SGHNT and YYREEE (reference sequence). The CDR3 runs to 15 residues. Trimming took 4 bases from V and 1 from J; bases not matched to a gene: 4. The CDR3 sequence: CASSHSGKSYNEQFF. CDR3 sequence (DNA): TGTGCCAGCAGCCATAGCGGGAAATCCTACAATGAGCAGTTCTTC.

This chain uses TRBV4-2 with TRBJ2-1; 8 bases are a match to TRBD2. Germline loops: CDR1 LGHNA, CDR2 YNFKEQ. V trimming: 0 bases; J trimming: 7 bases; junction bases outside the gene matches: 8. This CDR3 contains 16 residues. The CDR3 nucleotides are TGTGCCAGCAGCCAAGATCTAAGCGGGAGATGGAATGAGCAGTTCTTC. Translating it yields CASSQDLSGRWNEQFF.

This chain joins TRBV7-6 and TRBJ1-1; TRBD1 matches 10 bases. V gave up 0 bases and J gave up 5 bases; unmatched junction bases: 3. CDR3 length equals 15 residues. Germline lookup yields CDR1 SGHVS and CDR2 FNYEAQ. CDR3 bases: TGTGCCAGCAGCTTAGCGCCGGGACAGGGGACTGAAGCTTTCTTT. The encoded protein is CASSLAPGQGTEAFF.

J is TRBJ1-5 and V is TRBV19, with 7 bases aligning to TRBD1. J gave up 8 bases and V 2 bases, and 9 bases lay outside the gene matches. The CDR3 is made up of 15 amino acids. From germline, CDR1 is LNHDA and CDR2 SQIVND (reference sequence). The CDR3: CASSISGTAEKPQHF. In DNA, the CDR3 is TGTGCCAGTAGTATATCGGGGACAGCGGAAAAGCCCCAGCATTTT.

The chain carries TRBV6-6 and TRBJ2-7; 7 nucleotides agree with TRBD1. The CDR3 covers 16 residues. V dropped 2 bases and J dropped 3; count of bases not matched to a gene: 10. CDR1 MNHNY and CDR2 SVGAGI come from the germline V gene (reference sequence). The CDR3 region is CASSYPPGQGDYEQYF. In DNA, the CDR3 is TGTGCCAGCAGTTACCCCCCCGGGCAGGGGGACTACGAGCAGTACTTC.

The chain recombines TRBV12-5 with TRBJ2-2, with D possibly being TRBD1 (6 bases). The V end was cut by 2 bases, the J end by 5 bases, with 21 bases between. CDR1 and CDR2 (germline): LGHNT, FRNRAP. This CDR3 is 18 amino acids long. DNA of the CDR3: TGTGCTAGTGGTTTGCCGTGTTCGGGCAGGGGCAGGACCGGGGAGCTGTTTTTT. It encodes CASGLPCSGRGRTGELFF.

CDR3 in DNA: TGTGCCAGTAGCGGGGTTAGGGCGTCCTACAATGAGCAGTTCTTC. Encoded protein: CASSGVRASYNEQFF. V is TRBV19 and J is TRBJ2-1; D perhaps matches TRBD2 (5 bases). The V gene's germline CDR1 is LNHDA and CDR2 SQIVND (reference sequence). This CDR3 has 15 amino acids. V was shortened by 6 bases and J by 1 base, with 13 bases between the two germline ends.